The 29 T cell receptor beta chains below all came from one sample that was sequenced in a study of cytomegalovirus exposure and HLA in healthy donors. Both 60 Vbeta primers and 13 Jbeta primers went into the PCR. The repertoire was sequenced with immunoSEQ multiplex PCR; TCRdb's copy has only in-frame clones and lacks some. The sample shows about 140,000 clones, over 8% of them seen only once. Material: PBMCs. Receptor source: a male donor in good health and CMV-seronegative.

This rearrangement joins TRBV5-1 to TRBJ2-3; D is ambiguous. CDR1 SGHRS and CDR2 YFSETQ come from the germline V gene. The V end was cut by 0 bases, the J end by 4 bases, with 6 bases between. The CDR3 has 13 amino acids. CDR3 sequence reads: CASSLEQPDTQYF. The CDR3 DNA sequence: TGCGCCAGCAGCTTGGAACAGCCAGATACGCAGTATTTT.

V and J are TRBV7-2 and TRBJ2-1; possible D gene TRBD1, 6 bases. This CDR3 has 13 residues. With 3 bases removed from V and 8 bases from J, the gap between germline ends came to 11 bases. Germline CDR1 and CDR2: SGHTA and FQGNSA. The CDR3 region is CASSFPYRDEQFF. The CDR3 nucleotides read TGTGCCAGCAGCTTTCCCTACAGGGATGAGCAGTTCTTC.

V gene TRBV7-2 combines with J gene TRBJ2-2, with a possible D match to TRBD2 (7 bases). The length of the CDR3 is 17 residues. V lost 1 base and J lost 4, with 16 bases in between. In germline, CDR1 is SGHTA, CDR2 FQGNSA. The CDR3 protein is CASSLGAPGGGTGELFF. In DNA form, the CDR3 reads TGTGCCAGCAGCTTAGGCGCGCCGGGGGGCGGCACCGGGGAGCTGTTTTTT. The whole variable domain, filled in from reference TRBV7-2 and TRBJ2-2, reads GAGVSQSPSNKVTEKGKDVELRCDPISGHTALYWYRQSLGQGLEFLIYFQGNSAPDKSGLPSDRFSAERTGGSVSTLTIQRTQQEDSAVYLCASSLGAPGGGTGELFFGEGSRLTVL.

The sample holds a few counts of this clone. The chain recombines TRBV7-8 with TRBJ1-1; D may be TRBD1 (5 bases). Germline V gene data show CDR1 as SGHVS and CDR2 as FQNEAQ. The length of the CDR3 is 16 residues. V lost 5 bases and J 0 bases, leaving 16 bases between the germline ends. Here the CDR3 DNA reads TGTGCCAGCAGCCGACGCCCGCAGGGAATGAACACTGAAGCTTTCTTT. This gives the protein CASSRRPQGMNTEAFF.

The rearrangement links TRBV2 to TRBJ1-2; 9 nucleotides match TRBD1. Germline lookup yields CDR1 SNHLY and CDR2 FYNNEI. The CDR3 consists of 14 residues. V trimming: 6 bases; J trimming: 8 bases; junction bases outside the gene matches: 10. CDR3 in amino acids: CASSPQGASSGYTF. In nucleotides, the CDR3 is TGTGCCAGCAGCCCACAGGGGGCATCGTCCGGCTACACCTTC.

CDR3 coding DNA: TGCGCCAGCAGCTCGAGCCCGGGTCAAGAGAGCACCATATATTTT. Translation: CASSSSPGQESTIYF. The chain combines TRBV5-1 with TRBJ1-3; no clear D gene. Trimming removed 3 bases at V and 9 bases at J, with 19 bases between. CDR3 length equals 15 residues. The germline gives CDR1 SGHRS, CDR2 YFSETQ.

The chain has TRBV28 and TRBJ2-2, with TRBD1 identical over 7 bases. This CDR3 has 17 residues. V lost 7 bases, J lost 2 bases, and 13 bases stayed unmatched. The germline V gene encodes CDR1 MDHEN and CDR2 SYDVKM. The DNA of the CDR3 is TGTGCCAGCAATCGACTGTCGAGGGGGCGAAACACCGGGGAGCTGTTTTTT. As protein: CASNRLSRGRNTGELFF.

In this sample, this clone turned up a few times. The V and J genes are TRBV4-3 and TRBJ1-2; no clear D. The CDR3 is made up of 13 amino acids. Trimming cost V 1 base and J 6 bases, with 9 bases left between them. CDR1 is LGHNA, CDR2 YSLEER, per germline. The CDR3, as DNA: TGCGCCAGCAGCCAAGCGGGAGGACATGGCTACACCTTC. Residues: CASSQAGGHGYTF.

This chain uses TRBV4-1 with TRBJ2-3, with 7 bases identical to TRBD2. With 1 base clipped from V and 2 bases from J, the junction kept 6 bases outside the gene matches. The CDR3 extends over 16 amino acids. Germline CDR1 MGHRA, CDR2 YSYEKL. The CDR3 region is CASSQGRGRYTDTQYF. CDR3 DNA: TGCGCCAGCAGCCAAGGGCGGGGGAGGTACACAGATACGCAGTATTTT.

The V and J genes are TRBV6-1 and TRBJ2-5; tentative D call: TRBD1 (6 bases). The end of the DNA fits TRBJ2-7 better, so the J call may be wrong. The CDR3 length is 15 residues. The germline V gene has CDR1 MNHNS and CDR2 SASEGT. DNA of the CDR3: TGTGCCAGCAGTGAAGAAGGGACATGGTCCTACGAGCAGTACTTC. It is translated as CASSEEGTWSYEQYF.

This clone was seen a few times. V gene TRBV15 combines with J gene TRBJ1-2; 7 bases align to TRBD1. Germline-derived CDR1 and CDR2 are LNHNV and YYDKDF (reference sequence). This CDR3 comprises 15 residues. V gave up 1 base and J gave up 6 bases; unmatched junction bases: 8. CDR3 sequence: CATSRAMTGSDGYTF. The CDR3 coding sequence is TGTGCCACCAGCAGAGCGATGACAGGGTCGGATGGCTACACCTTC.

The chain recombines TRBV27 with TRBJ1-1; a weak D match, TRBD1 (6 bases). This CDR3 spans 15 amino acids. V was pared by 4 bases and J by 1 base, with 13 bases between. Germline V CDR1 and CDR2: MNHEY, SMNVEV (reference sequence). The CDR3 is CASSSWGRGNTEAFF. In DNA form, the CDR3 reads TGTGCCAGCAGTTCCTGGGGGCGCGGGAACACTGAAGCTTTCTTT.

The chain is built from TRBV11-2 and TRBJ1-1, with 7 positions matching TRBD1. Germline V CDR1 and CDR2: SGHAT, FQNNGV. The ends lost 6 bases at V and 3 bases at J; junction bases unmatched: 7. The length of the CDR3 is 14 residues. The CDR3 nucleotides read TGTGCCAGCAGTCGACAGGGATCGGACACTGAAGCTTTCTTT. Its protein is CASSRQGSDTEAFF.

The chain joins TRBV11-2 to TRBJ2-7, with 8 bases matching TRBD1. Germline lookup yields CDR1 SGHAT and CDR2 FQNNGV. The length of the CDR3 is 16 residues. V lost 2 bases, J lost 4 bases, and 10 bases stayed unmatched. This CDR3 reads CASSLSPDRVKYEQYF. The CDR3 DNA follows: TGTGCCAGCAGCTTATCCCCGGACAGGGTAAAGTACGAGCAGTACTTC.

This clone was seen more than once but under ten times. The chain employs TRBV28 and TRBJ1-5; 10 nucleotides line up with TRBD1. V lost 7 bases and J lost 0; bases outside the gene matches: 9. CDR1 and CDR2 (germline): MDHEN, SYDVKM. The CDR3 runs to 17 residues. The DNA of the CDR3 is TGTGCCAGCACCGGCCGGGACAGGGGTCATAGCAATCAGCCCCAGCATTTT. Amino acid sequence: CASTGRDRGHSNQPQHF.

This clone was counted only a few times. The CDR3 region has the DNA TGTGCCAGCAGCTTAGCGGGGACAGGGGAAAGGGGCTACACCTTC. Amino acids: CASSLAGTGERGYTF. The V gene is TRBV7-9, the J gene TRBJ1-2, with 10 bases aligning to TRBD1. CDR3 length: 15 amino acids. Looked up from germline, CDR1 is SEHNR and CDR2 is FQNEAQ (reference sequence). Trimming took 0 bases from V and 8 from J; bases not matched to a gene: 6.

The CDR3 sequence is CASRTGTGPYEQYF. CDR3 bases: TGTGCCAGCAGAACCGGGACAGGCCCCTACGAGCAGTACTTC. This chain links TRBV2 with TRBJ2-7; 8 positions match TRBD1. The CDR3 spans 14 residues. In germline, CDR1 is SNHLY, CDR2 FYNNEI. V was clipped by 6 bases and J by 2 bases; unmatched bases: 6. Full variable domain (remainder filled in from reference TRBV2 and TRBJ2-7): EPEVTQTPSHQVTQMGQEVILRCVPISNHLYFYWYRQILGQKVEFLVSFYNNEISEKSEIFDDQFSVERPDGSNFTLKIRSTKLEDSAMYFCASRTGTGPYEQYFGPGTRLTVT.

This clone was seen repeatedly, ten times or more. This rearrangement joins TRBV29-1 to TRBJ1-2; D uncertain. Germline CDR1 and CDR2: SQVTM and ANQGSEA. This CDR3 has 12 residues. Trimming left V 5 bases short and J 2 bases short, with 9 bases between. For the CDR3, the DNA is TGCAGCGTTCCCCAACACAACTATGGCTACACCTTC. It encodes CSVPQHNYGYTF.

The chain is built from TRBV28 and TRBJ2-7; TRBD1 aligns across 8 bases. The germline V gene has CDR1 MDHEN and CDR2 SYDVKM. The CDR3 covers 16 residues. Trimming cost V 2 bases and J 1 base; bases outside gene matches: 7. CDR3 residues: CASSLTGQAGSYEQYF. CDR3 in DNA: TGTGCCAGCAGTTTAACGGGACAGGCGGGTTCCTACGAGCAGTACTTC.

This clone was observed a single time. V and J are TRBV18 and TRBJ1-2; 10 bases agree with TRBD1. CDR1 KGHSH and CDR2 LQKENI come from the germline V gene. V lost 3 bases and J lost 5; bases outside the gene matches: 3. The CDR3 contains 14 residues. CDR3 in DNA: TGTGCCAGCTCACCTCGGGACAGGGGATATGGCTACACCTTC. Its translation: CASSPRDRGYGYTF.

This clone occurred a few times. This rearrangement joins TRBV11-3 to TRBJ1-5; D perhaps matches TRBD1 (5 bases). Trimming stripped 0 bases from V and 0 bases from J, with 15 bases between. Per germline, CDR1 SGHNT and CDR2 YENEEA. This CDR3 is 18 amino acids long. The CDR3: CASSLDRPRQYSNQPQHF. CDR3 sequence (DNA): TGTGCCAGCAGCTTAGACCGGCCCCGACAGTATAGCAATCAGCCCCAGCATTTT.

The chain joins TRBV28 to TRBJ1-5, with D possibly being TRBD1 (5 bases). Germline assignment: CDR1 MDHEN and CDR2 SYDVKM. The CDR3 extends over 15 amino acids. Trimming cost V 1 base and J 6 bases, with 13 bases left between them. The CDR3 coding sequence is TGTGCCAGCAGTTTATCGGGGGGGTACGGTCAGCCCCAGCATTTT. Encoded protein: CASSLSGGYGQPQHF. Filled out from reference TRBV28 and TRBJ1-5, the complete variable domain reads DVKVTQSSRYLVKRTGEKVFLECVQDMDHENMFWYRQDPGLGLRLIYFSYDVKMKEKGDIPEGYSVSREKKERFSLILESASTNQTSMYLCASSLSGGYGQPQHFGDGTRLSIL.

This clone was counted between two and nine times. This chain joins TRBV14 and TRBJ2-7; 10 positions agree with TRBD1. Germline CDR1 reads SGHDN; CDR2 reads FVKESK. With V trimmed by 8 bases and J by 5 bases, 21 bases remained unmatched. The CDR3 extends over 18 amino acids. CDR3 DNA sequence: TGTGCCAGCGGCGGGAGGACAGGGGGGTCCTACGAATGGGACGAGCAGTACTTC. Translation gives CASGGRTGGSYEWDEQYF.

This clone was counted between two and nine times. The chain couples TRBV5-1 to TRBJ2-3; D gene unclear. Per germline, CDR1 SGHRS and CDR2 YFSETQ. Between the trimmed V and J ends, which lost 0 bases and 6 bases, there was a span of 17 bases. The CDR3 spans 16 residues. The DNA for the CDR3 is TGCGCCAGCAGCTTGGGTGGAACCCCTTCCAGGGATACGCAGTATTTT. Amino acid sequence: CASSLGGTPSRDTQYF.

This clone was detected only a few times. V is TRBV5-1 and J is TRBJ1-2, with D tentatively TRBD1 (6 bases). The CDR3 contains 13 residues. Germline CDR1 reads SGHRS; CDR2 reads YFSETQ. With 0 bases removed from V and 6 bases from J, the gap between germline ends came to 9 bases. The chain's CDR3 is CASSLGTADGYTF. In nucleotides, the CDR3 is TGCGCCAGCAGCTTGGGGACAGCGGATGGCTACACCTTC.

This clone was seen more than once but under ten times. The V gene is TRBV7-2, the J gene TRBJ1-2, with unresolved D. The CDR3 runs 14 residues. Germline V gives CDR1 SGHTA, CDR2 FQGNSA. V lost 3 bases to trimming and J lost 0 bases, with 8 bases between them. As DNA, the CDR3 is TGTGCCAGCAGCTTGGGCACAACTAACTATGGCTACACCTTC. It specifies CASSLGTTNYGYTF.

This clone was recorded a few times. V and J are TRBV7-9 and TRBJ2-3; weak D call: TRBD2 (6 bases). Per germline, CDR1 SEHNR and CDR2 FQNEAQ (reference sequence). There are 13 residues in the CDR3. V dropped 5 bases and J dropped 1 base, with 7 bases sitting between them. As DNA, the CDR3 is TGTGCCAGCAGCCCGGGGGGCACAGATACGCAGTATTTT. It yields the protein CASSPGGTDTQYF.

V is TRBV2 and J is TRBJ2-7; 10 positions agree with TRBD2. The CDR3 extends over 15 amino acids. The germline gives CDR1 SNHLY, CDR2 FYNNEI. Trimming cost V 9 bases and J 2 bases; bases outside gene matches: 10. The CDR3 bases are TGTGCCAGGGCCCACTGGACTAGCGGAACCTACGAGCAGTACTTC. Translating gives CARAHWTSGTYEQYF.

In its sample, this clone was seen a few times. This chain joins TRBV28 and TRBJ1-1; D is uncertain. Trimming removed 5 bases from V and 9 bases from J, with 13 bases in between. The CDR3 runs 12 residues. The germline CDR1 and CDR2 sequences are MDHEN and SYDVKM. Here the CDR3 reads CASSDRGGQAFF. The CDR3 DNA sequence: TGTGCCAGCAGTGACCGGGGAGGACAAGCTTTCTTT.